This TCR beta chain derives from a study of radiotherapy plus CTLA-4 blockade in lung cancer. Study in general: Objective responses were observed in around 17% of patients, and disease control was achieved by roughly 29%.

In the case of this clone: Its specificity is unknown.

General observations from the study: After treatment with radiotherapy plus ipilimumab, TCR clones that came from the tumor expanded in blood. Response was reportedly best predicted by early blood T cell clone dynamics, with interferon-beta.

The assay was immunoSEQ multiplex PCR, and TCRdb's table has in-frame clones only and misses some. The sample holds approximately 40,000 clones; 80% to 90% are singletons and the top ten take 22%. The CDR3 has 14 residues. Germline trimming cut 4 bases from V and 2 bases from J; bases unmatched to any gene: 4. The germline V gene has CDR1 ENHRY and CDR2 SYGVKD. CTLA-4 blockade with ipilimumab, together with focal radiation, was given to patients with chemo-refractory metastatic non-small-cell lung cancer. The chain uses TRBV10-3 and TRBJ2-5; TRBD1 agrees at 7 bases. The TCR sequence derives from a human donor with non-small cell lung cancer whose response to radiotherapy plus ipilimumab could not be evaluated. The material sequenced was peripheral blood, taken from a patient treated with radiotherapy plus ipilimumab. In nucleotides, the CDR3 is TGTGCCATCAGTGGGGGGACAGATCAAGAGACCCAGTACTTC. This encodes CAISGGTDQETQYF.